This entry features one T cell receptor (beta chain) sequence. Using immunoSEQ multiplex PCR, the repertoire was profiled, and TCRdb retains in-frame clones only, with some absent. The sample records fewer than 200,000 clones, around 94% being singletons. The data derive from a study of control samples from healthy donors and cancer patients. Trimming cost V 3 bases and J 0 bases, with 9 bases left between them. CDR1 PRHDT and CDR2 FYEKMQ come from the germline V gene (reference sequence). The CDR3 loop spans 16 amino acids. V is TRBV13 and J is TRBJ1-6; no clear D. The TCR comes from a man between 25 and 39 years old in good health. The sequenced sample was blood. The CDR3 is CASSFFGSSYNSPLHF. The CDR3 bases are TGTGCCAGCAGCTTCTTTGGTAGCTCCTATAATTCACCCCTCCACTTT.